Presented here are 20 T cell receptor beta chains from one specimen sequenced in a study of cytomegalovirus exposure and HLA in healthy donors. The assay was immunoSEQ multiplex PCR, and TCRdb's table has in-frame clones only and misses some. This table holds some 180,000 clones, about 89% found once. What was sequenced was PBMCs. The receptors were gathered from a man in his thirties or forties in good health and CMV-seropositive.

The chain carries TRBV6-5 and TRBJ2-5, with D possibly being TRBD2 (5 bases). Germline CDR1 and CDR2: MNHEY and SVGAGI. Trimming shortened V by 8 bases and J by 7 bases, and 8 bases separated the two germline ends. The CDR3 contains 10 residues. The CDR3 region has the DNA TGTGCCAGCGGAAGCGGGACCCAGTACTTC. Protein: CASGSGTQYF.

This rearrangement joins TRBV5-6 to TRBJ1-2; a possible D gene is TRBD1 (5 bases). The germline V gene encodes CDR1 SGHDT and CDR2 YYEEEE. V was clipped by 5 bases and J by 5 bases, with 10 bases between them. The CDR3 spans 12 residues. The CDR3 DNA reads TGTGCCAGCAGTTCGGGGCTTTATGGCTACACCTTC. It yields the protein CASSSGLYGYTF.

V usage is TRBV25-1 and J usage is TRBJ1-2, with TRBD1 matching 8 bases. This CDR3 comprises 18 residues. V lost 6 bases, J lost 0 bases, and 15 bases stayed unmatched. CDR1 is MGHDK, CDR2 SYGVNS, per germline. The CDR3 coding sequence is TGTGCCAGCAGCCGAACCCCCGGGACAGGCGGAGCTAACTATGGCTACACCTTC. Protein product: CASSRTPGTGGANYGYTF.

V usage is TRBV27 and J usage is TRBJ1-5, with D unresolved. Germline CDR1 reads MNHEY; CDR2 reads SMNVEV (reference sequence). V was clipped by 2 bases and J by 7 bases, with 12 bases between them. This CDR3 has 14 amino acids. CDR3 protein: CASSLSPTGQPQHF. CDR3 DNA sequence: TGTGCCAGCAGTTTAAGCCCAACGGGGCAGCCCCAGCATTTT.

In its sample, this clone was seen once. CDR3 loop: CAWSLTGDTIYF. In DNA form, the CDR3 reads TGTGCCTGGAGTCTTACAGGGGACACCATATATTTT. J is TRBJ1-3 and V is TRBV30, with 7 bases matching TRBD1. Germline trimming cut 2 bases from V and 8 bases from J; bases unmatched to any gene: 3. Germline CDR1 reads GTSNPN; CDR2 reads SVGIG (reference sequence). The CDR3 consists of 12 residues.

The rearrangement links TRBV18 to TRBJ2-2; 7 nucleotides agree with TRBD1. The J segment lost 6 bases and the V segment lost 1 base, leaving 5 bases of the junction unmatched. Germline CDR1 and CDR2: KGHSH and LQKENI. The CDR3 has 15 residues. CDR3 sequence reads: CASSPQGALAGELFF. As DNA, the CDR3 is TGTGCCAGCTCACCACAGGGGGCCCTTGCCGGGGAGCTGTTTTTT.

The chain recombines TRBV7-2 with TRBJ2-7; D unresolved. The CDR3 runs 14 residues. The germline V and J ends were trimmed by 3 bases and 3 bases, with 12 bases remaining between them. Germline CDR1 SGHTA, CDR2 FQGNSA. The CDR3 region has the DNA TGTGCCAGCAGCTTCTTAAGCGAGGACTACGAGCAGTACTTC. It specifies CASSFLSEDYEQYF.

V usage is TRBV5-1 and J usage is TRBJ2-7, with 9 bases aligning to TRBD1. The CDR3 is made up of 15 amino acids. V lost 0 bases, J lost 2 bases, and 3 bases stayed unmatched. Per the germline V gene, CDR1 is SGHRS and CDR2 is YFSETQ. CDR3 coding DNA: TGCGCCAGCAGCTTGGAAGGACAGGGGACCTACGAGCAGTACTTC. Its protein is CASSLEGQGTYEQYF. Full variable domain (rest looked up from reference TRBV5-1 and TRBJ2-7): KAGVTQTPRYLIKTRGQQVTLSCSPISGHRSVSWYQQTPGQGLQFLFEYFSETQRNKGNFPGRFSGRQFSNSRSEMNVSTLELGDSALYLCASSLEGQGTYEQYFGPGTRLTVT.

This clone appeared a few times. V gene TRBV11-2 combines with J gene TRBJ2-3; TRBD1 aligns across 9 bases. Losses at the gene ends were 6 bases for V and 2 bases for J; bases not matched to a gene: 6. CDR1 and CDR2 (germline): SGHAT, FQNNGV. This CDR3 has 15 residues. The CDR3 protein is CASSSGTGSTDTQYF. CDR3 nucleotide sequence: TGTGCCAGCAGTTCCGGGACAGGGTCCACAGATACGCAGTATTTT.

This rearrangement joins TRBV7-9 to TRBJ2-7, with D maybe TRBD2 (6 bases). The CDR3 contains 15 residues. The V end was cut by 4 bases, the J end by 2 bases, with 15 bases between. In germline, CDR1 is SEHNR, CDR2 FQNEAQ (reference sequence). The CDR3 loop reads CASSSRGGKAYEQYF. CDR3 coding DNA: TGTGCCAGCAGCTCCCGTGGGGGGAAGGCCTACGAGCAGTACTTC.

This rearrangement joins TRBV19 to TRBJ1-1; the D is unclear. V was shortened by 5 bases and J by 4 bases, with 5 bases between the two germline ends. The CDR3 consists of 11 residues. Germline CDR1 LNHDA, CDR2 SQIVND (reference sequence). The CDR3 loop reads CASSPGTEAFF. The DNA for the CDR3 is TGTGCCAGTAGTCCCGGCACTGAAGCTTTCTTT.

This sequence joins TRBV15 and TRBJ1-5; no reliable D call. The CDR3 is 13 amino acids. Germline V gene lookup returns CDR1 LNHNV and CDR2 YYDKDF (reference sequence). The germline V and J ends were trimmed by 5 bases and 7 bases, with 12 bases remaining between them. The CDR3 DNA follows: TGTGCCACCAGCCGAGGGATGGGGCAGCCCCAGCATTTT. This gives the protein CATSRGMGQPQHF.

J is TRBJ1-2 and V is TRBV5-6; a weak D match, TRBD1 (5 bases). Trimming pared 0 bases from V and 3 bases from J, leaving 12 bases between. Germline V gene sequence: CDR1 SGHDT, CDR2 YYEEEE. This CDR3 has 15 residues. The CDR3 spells CASSLDEGRHYGYTF. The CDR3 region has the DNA TGTGCCAGCAGCTTGGATGAGGGGAGGCACTATGGCTACACCTTC.

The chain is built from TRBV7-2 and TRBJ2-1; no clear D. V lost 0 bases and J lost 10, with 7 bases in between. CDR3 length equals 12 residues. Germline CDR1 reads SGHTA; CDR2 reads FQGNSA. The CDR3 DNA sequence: TGTGCCAGCAGCTTAGCCGGGCGGGAGCAGTTCTTC. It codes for CASSLAGREQFF.

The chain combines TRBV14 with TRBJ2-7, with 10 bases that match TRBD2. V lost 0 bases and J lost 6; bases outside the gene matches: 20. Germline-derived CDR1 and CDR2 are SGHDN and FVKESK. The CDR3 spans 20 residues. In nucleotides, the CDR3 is TGTGCCAGCAGCCAAGATCTGACTAGCGGGCCCCACCCGGGGCGTGGCGAGCAGTACTTC. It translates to CASSQDLTSGPHPGRGEQYF.

DNA for the CDR3: TGTGCCAGTCATCCCGGGGATAGCTCCTACAATGAGCAGTTCTTC. It translates to CASHPGDSSYNEQFF. This chain links TRBV5-8 with TRBJ2-1, with a tentative D call TRBD2 (5 bases). CDR1 SGHTS and CDR2 YDEGEE come from the germline V gene. V lost 8 bases and J lost 0, with 15 bases in between. The CDR3 is made up of 15 amino acids.

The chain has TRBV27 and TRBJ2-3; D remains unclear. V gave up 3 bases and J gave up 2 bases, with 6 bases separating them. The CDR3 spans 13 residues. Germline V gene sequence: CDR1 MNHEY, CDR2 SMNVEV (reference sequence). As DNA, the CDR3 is TGTGCCAGCAGTTTTGGGGTCACAGATACGCAGTATTTT. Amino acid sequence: CASSFGVTDTQYF.

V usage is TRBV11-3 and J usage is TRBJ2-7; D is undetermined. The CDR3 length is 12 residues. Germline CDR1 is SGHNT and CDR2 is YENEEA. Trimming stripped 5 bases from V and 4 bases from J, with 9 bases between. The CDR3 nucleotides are TGTGCCAGCAGCAACTTAGCTTACGAGCAGTACTTC. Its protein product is CASSNLAYEQYF.

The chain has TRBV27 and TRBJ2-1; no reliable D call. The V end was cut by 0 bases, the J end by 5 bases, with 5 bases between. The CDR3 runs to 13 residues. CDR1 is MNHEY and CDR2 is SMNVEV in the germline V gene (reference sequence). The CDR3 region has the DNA TGTGCCAGCAGTTTATCGGTCAACAATGAGCAGTTCTTC. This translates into CASSLSVNNEQFF.

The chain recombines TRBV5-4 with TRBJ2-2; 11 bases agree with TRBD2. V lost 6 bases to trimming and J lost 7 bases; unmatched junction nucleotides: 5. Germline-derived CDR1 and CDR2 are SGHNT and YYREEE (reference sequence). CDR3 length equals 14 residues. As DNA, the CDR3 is TGTGCCAGCAAACTAGCGGGAGACTACGGGGAGCTGTTTTTT. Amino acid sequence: CASKLAGDYGELFF.